Shown below are 10 T cell receptor beta chains from a single sample sequenced in a study of cytomegalovirus exposure and HLA in healthy donors. PCR employed 60 Vbeta and 13 Jbeta primers. TCRdb keeps only in-frame clones here, not all; method: immunoSEQ multiplex PCR. The table records around 100,000 clones, roughly 80% of them present only once. What was sequenced was PBMCs. The origin of the receptors is a man aged 50-60 years in good health and CMV-seropositive.

CDR3 loop: CATTLGGVSYEQYF. The CDR3, as DNA: TGTGCCACCACCTTAGGGGGTGTTAGTTACGAGCAGTACTTC. The rearrangement joins TRBV28 to TRBJ2-7; TRBD1 might be the D (6 bases). Germline V gene data show CDR1 as MDHEN and CDR2 as SYDVKM. The CDR3 loop spans 14 amino acids. Trimming stripped 10 bases from V and 4 bases from J, with 20 bases between.

The chain uses TRBV6-6 and TRBJ1-5; 7 nucleotides line up with TRBD1. Trimming at V came to 4 bases and at J to 2 bases, leaving 2 bases not matched to a gene. Germline V gene data show CDR1 as MNHNY and CDR2 as SVGAGI (reference sequence). This CDR3 has 14 residues. The CDR3 nucleotides read TGTGCCAGCAGTTTGACAGGGCGCAATCAGCCCCAGCATTTT. Protein product: CASSLTGRNQPQHF.

The chain recombines TRBV7-2 with TRBJ2-1, with D unresolved. The CDR3 is made up of 13 amino acids. The germline V gene encodes CDR1 SGHTA and CDR2 FQGNSA. Deletions cut 0 bases from V and 7 bases from J, with 7 bases between. CDR3 coding DNA: TGTGCCAGCAGCTTAGCACACCTGAATGAGCAGTTCTTC. Residues: CASSLAHLNEQFF.

This chain joins TRBV27 and TRBJ1-6; TRBD1 agrees at 7 bases. V gave up 4 bases and J gave up 14 bases; unmatched junction bases: 17. Germline values: CDR1 MNHEY, CDR2 SMNVEV (reference sequence). CDR3 length: 16 amino acids. The DNA for the CDR3 is TGTGCCAGCAGTTCCGCCGGAAAGACAGGGCCCGCAACCCTCCACTTT. Translated: CASSSAGKTGPATLHF.

The table lists this clone with a count of one. Written as DNA, the CDR3 is TGTGCCAGCAGCTTTCGGACTAGCGGGAGGGCTGAGCAGTTCTTC. The encoded protein is CASSFRTSGRAEQFF. The chain couples TRBV11-1 to TRBJ2-1; TRBD2 aligns across 15 bases. This CDR3 spans 15 amino acids. The germline V gene has CDR1 SGHAT and CDR2 FQDESV (reference sequence). J lost 9 bases, V lost 3 bases, and 3 bases had no gene match.

This clone has just a few counts. The chain employs TRBV7-9 and TRBJ2-1; D uncertain. The CDR3 has 16 residues. Germline CDR1 is SEHNR and CDR2 is FQNEAQ (reference sequence). V was trimmed by 0 bases and J by 10 bases, leaving 19 bases between them. The DNA for the CDR3 is TGTGCCAGCAGCTTAGCCTCCCAGTGGGCCCCACCCGAGCAGTTCTTC. This codes for CASSLASQWAPPEQFF.

The rearrangement links TRBV7-2 to TRBJ2-1; TRBD2 is a possible D gene (6 bases). The CDR3 contains 12 residues. Deletions cut 5 bases from V and 9 bases from J, with 11 bases between. The V gene's germline CDR1 is SGHTA and CDR2 FQGNSA. CDR3 DNA: TGTGCCAGCAGCCCCTTTAGCGGTGAGCAGTTCTTC. Its translation is CASSPFSGEQFF. The whole variable domain, remainder taken from reference TRBV7-2 and TRBJ2-1, is GAGVSQSPSNKVTEKGKDVELRCDPISGHTALYWYRQSLGQGLEFLIYFQGNSAPDKSGLPSDRFSAERTGGSVSTLTIQRTQQEDSAVYLCASSPFSGEQFFGPGTRLTVL.

The sample holds many counts of this clone. V gene TRBV11-2 combines with J gene TRBJ1-5; maybe TRBD1 (6 bases). V shed 5 bases and J shed 5 bases, with 13 bases lying between them. The germline CDR1 and CDR2 sequences are SGHAT and FQNNGV. This CDR3 is 14 amino acids long. CDR3 coding DNA: TGTGCCAGCAGCCCATCGGGGGGCGATCAGCCCCAGCATTTT. Translating gives CASSPSGGDQPQHF.

In its sample, this clone was seen once. V and J are TRBV29-1 and TRBJ2-7; 12 bases are a match to TRBD2. The CDR3 is 13 residues long. Trimming removed 4 bases from V and 6 bases from J; junction bases left unmatched: 4. Germline V lookup: CDR1 SQVTM, CDR2 ANQGSEA. CDR3 sequence (DNA): TGCAGCGTTGTTGCACTAGCGGGAGGCGAGCAGTACTTC. It translates to CSVVALAGGEQYF.

The genes are TRBV11-2 and TRBJ2-3, with 14 bases matching TRBD2. The length of the CDR3 is 17 residues. After removal of 4 bases from V and 3 bases from J, the junction contained 6 bases not matched to a gene. Germline V gene lookup returns CDR1 SGHAT and CDR2 FQNNGV. This CDR3 reads CASSSGLAGVGTDTQYF. For the CDR3, the DNA is TGTGCCAGCAGCTCGGGACTAGCGGGAGTTGGGACAGATACGCAGTATTTT.